Listed here are 17 T cell receptor beta chains from one sample, sequenced in a study of cytomegalovirus exposure and HLA in healthy donors. Both 60 Vbeta primers and 13 Jbeta primers went into the PCR. Assay: immunoSEQ multiplex PCR; the TCRdb copy retains only in-frame clones and omits some. This sample lists 65,000 to 90,000 clones; its ten largest clones have approximately 3.6%. Specimen: PBMCs. The receptor set was obtained from a female donor in good health and CMV-seropositive.

The rearrangement joins TRBV6-5 to TRBJ2-7; TRBD1 matches at 7 bases. This CDR3 is 15 amino acids long. Germline V CDR1 and CDR2: MNHEY, SVGAGI. Trimming at V came to 6 bases and at J to 2 bases, leaving 10 bases not matched to a gene. The chain's CDR3 is CASRHDRESAYEQYF. DNA for the CDR3: TGTGCCAGCAGGCACGACAGGGAGAGCGCCTACGAGCAGTACTTC.

V usage is TRBV4-1 and J usage is TRBJ1-2; 10 positions agree with TRBD1. The CDR3 is 16 residues long. Germline-derived CDR1 and CDR2 are MGHRA and YSYEKL. With 0 bases clipped from V and 4 bases from J, the junction kept 5 bases outside the gene matches. The CDR3 here is CASSQDPTGGAYGYTF. The CDR3 nucleotides are TGCGCCAGCAGCCAAGATCCGACAGGGGGCGCCTATGGCTACACCTTC.

The chain carries TRBV5-6 and TRBJ2-5; 9 nucleotides line up with TRBD2. The CDR3 consists of 16 residues. CDR1 and CDR2 from the germline V gene are SGHDT and YYEEEE. V lost 2 bases and J lost 2; bases outside the gene matches: 7. The CDR3 region has the DNA TGTGCCAGCAGCTTAATCGGCGGGAGGGTTCAAGAGACCCAGTACTTC. Its protein is CASSLIGGRVQETQYF.

This chain links TRBV5-6 with TRBJ1-1; D is possibly TRBD1 (6 bases). The V end lost 4 bases, the J end lost 1 base, and 14 bases lay between the germline ends. Germline loops: CDR1 SGHDT, CDR2 YYEEEE. The CDR3 loop spans 15 amino acids. CDR3 nucleotides: TGTGCCAGCAGCCGGATCCAGGGGTGGAACACTGAAGCTTTCTTT. Protein sequence: CASSRIQGWNTEAFF.

V usage is TRBV14 and J usage is TRBJ2-7, with D maybe TRBD2 (6 bases). The germline gives CDR1 SGHDN, CDR2 FVKESK. The CDR3 has 15 amino acids. V was trimmed by 4 bases and J by 2 bases, leaving 15 bases between them. The DNA for the CDR3 is TGTGCCAGCAGCCTGGGGCTAGCGATACCCTACGAGCAGTACTTC. Amino acid sequence: CASSLGLAIPYEQYF.

The J gene is TRBJ2-7, the V gene TRBV7-6; 7 nucleotides line up with TRBD1. The ends lost 6 bases at V and 4 bases at J; junction bases unmatched: 12. This CDR3 comprises 15 residues. In germline, CDR1 is SGHVS, CDR2 FNYEAQ. CDR3 DNA: TGTGCCAGCAGGACCCCCGGGACAGTAGTATACGAGCAGTACTTC. It translates to CASRTPGTVVYEQYF.

V usage is TRBV27 and J usage is TRBJ2-2; D may be TRBD1 (6 bases). With 3 bases removed from V and 2 bases from J, the gap between germline ends came to 13 bases. This CDR3 is built from 16 residues. Germline V gene sequence: CDR1 MNHEY, CDR2 SMNVEV (reference sequence). The CDR3 nucleotides read TGTGCCAGCAGTTTCCTAGCCAGGGGCAACACCGGGGAGCTGTTTTTT. This translates into CASSFLARGNTGELFF.

The V and J genes are TRBV4-1 and TRBJ2-1; TRBD1 agrees at 8 bases. Germline trimming cut 3 bases from V and 5 bases from J; bases unmatched to any gene: 9. CDR3 length equals 16 residues. Germline V lookup: CDR1 MGHRA, CDR2 YSYEKL. For the CDR3, the DNA is TGCGCCAGCAGCCAGGGACCGGGACAGGTAGACAATGAGCAGTTCTTC. Its protein is CASSQGPGQVDNEQFF.

The V gene is TRBV11-2, the J gene TRBJ2-7; a weak D match, TRBD2 (5 bases). CDR1 is SGHAT, CDR2 FQNNGV, per germline. The CDR3 loop spans 13 amino acids. V was trimmed by 2 bases and J by 7 bases, leaving 12 bases between them. The CDR3 loop is CASSLRRGGEQYF. The CDR3 nucleotides read TGTGCCAGCAGCTTACGTCGGGGTGGAGAGCAGTACTTC.

The gene calls are TRBV11-1 and TRBJ2-3, with 14 positions matching TRBD2. The CDR3 is 18 residues long. V trimming: 5 bases; J trimming: 1 base; junction bases outside the gene matches: 8. Germline CDR1 is SGHAT and CDR2 is FQDESV (reference sequence). CDR3 nucleotides: TGTGCCAGCAGCGGGACTAGCGGGAGTGTCATGGGCACAGATACGCAGTATTTT. It translates to CASSGTSGSVMGTDTQYF. The complete variable domain, with remaining parts taken from reference TRBV11-1 and TRBJ2-3, reads EAEVAQSPRYKITEKSQAVAFWCDPISGHATLYWYRQILGQGPELLVQFQDESVVDDSQLPKDRFSAERLKGVDSTLKIQPAELGDSAMYLCASSGTSGSVMGTDTQYFGPGTRLTVL.

The rearrangement uses TRBV6-1 and TRBJ1-5; possible D gene TRBD1, 5 bases. V lost 5 bases and J lost 0, with 8 bases in between. The CDR3 has 14 amino acids. Germline CDR1 MNHNS, CDR2 SASEGT. The chain's CDR3 is CASSRQISNQPQHF. CDR3 coding DNA: TGTGCCAGCAGTAGACAGATTAGCAATCAGCCCCAGCATTTT.

The chain is built from TRBV28 and TRBJ1-5; D gene ambiguous. The germline V gene has CDR1 MDHEN and CDR2 SYDVKM. V was shortened by 7 bases and J by 4 bases, with 8 bases between the two germline ends. The length of the CDR3 is 12 residues. The CDR3 region is CASTNQNQPQHF. CDR3 DNA: TGTGCCAGCACCAACCAGAATCAGCCCCAGCATTTT.

The chain couples TRBV11-3 to TRBJ2-1, with 12 nucleotides matching TRBD2. Germline V lookup: CDR1 SGHNT, CDR2 YENEEA. This CDR3 has 13 residues. The trim removed 6 bases at V and 8 bases at J, leaving 2 bases unmatched. CDR3 sequence reads: CASRTSGSDEQFF. The CDR3 nucleotides read TGTGCCAGCAGGACTAGCGGGAGCGATGAGCAGTTCTTC.

V usage is TRBV6-1 and J usage is TRBJ2-7; 8 bases match TRBD1. Germline-derived CDR1 and CDR2 are MNHNS and SASEGT. The J segment lost 3 bases and the V segment lost 1 base, leaving 5 bases of the junction unmatched. The CDR3 runs to 15 residues. This CDR3 is CASSEGTGLRYEQYF. CDR3 in DNA: TGTGCCAGCAGTGAAGGGACAGGGCTCCGCTACGAGCAGTACTTC.

The rearrangement links TRBV6-5 to TRBJ2-1; the D gene is possibly TRBD1 (5 bases). CDR1 is MNHEY and CDR2 is SVGAGI in the germline V gene. V dropped 5 bases and J dropped 2 bases, with 10 bases sitting between them. The CDR3 loop spans 14 amino acids. For the CDR3, the DNA is TGTGCCAGCAGTAACAGGCGAACCTACAATGAGCAGTTCTTC. Translation gives CASSNRRTYNEQFF.

The gene calls are TRBV29-1 and TRBJ2-5; 7 bases are shared with TRBD1. Germline-derived CDR1 and CDR2 are SQVTM and ANQGSEA. Losses at the gene ends were 7 bases for V and 2 bases for J; bases not matched to a gene: 7. This CDR3 is built from 13 residues. The CDR3 region is CSETDRVQETQYF. CDR3 DNA: TGCAGCGAAACCGACAGGGTACAAGAGACCCAGTACTTC.

This rearrangement joins TRBV5-1 to TRBJ1-4; 7 nucleotides match TRBD1. V was pared by 1 base and J by 2 bases, with 2 bases of the junction left unmatched. Per germline, CDR1 SGHRS and CDR2 YFSETQ. The CDR3 loop spans 15 amino acids. In DNA, the CDR3 is TGCGCCAGCAGCTTGCTCAGGGGGACTAATGAAAAACTGTTTTTT. Its protein product is CASSLLRGTNEKLFF.